The following is a T cell receptor beta chain sequence with its context. The sample belongs to a study of T cells of healthy individuals. TCRdb reprocessed the 5' RACE reads via MiXCR and lists one record per CDR3 protein. This sample carries about 96,000 distinct CDR3 sequences, approximately 15% of them seen once, and the ten largest clones take about 6.2%. The CDR3 sequence is 15 residues long. The germline V gene has CDR1 LGHDT and CDR2 YNNKEL (reference sequence). The V end was cut by 1 base, the J end by 6 bases, with 12 bases between. The chain combines TRBV3-1 with TRBJ2-2; tentative D call: TRBD2 (5 bases). The receptor was derived from a human donor in good health. In nucleotides, the CDR3 is TGTGCCAGCAGCCAAGGAGGACTCCGAGCCGGGGAGCTGTTTTTT. It is translated as CASSQGGLRAGELFF.